This T cell receptor (beta chain) was identified in a study of blood T cell repertoires in COVID-19. Profiling relied on immunoSEQ multiplex PCR, and the TCRdb table lists in-frame clones only, not all of them. This table holds some 200,000 clones, 70% to 90% found once. Across about two dozen US areas, participants ranged in age from about 18 to 90 years. Clinical history as reported by participants underpinned cohort assignment. The sample was PBMCs or T cells enriched from blood (not recorded which). This receptor was obtained from a man between 40 and 49 years old who had recovered from COVID-19.

CDR3 nucleotide sequence: TGTGCCAGTAGTCTTCGACAGGGTTCTCAGGACGAGCAGTACTTC. Residues: CASSLRQGSQDEQYF. This chain links TRBV19 with TRBJ2-7; TRBD1 aligns across 7 bases. Trimming cost V 5 bases and J 5 bases; bases outside gene matches: 12. Germline CDR1 reads LNHDA; CDR2 reads SQIVND (reference sequence). CDR3 length equals 15 residues.